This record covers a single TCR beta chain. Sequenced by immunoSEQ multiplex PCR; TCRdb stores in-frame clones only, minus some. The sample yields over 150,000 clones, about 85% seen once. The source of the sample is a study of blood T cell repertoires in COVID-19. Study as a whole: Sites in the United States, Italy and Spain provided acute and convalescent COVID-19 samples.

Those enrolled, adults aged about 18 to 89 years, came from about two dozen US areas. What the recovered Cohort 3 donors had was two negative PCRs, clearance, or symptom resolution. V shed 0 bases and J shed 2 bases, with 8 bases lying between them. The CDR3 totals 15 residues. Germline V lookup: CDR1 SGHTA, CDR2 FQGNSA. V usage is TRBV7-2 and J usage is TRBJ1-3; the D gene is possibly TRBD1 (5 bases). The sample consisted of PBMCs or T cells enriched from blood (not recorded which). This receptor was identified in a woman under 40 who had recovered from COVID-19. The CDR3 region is CASSLAGGAGNTIYF. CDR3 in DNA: TGTGCCAGCAGCTTAGCCGGGGGAGCTGGAAACACCATATATTTT.